This TCR beta chain is drawn from a study of T cells expressing NK-cell markers. Whole-study context: TCR beta repertoires came from sorted CD3+CD56+NKG2C+, CD3+CD56+NKG2C- and CD3+CD56-NKG2C+ T cells. HCMV seropositivity characterized seven of the eight sequenced donors, and seronegativity one. The study's findings and limits: Certain NKG2C+ T cell clones were expanded, and their HCMV specificity remained unclear. NKG2C+ dominant clonotypes from 5 or 6 donors made up roughly 1.0-8% of CD8+ T cells.

Note on this clonotype: Its matching antigen is unknown.

From its re-call of the 5' RACE reads, TCRdb lists each CDR3 protein once, without DNA. Listed are 500,000 to 700,000 distinct CDR3 sequences; under 4.5% falls within the top ten. The CDR3 has 15 amino acids. Germline V gene sequence: CDR1 SNHLY, CDR2 FYNNEI. The TCR sequence derives from a man between 18 and 29 years old in good health. Sequencing was done on a sample of blood T cells: a sorted CD56 or NKG2C T cell subset, CD4+ or CD8+ T cells, or bulk PBMC T cells (not recorded which). The V call is TRBV2, the J call TRBJ2-5; with no DNA, the TCRdb D assignment of TRBD1 cannot be verified. CDR3 sequence: CASSEGGTDQETQYF.